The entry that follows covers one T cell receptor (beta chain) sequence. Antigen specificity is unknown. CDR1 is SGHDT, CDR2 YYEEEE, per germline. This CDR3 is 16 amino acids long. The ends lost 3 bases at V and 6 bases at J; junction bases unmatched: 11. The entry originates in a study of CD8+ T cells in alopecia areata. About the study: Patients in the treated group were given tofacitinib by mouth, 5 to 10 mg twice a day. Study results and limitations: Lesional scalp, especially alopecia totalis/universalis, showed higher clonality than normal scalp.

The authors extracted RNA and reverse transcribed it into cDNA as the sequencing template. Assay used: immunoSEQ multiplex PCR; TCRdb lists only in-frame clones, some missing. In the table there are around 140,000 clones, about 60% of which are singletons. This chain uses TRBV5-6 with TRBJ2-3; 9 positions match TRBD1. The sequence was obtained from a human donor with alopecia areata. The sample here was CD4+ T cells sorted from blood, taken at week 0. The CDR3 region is CASSSRQGGRSDTQYF. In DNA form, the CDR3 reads TGTGCCAGCAGCTCCAGACAGGGGGGGAGGTCGGATACGCAGTATTTT.